Reported below is one T cell receptor (beta chain). These data are taken from a study of regulatory T cells in long-lasting Graves disease. The ends were cut back, 7 bases at V and 1 base at J, with 11 bases in the middle. The length of the CDR3 is 13 residues. The germline CDR1 and CDR2 sequences are MNHEY and SMNVEV (reference sequence). Time point meaning: persistent/refractory GD, antithyroid drugs over 5 years with positive TRAb. The TCR library was made from RNA extracted from PBMCs. Construction of TCR beta libraries relied on iRepertoire HTBI primers and on Arm-PCR targeting CDR3 regions. TCRdb analysed the multiplex PCR reads with MiXCR anew, one entry per CDR3 protein. The sample lists about 660,000 distinct CDR3 sequences, 25% to 35% seen once, with under 50% in the top ten.

This chain links TRBV27 with TRBJ2-7; D not resolved. The clonotype comes from a female donor with Graves disease. The sample here was peripheral blood mononuclear cells (PBMCs), taken when the disease was refractory, from a patient treated with antithyroid drugs. In DNA, the CDR3 is TGTGCCAGCAAGACCGCTTCGTCCTACGAGCAGTACTTC. This codes for CASKTASSYEQYF.